This TCR beta chain was profiled in a study of blood T cell repertoires in COVID-19. In the study overall: Acute and convalescent COVID-19 samples came from the United States, Italy and Spain.

Original handling: Estimates of nucleated cell counts were drawn from the amplification of reference gene primers. TCRdb keeps only in-frame clones here, not all; method: immunoSEQ multiplex PCR. V and J calls and clone size come straight from that table; D and trimming were deduced from the DNA. The repertoire holds approximately 150,000 clones, with roughly 93% as singletons. The V gene's germline CDR1 is MNHEY and CDR2 SVGEGT. This CDR3 has 14 amino acids. V was shortened by 2 bases and J by 4 bases, with 9 bases between the two germline ends. V is TRBV6-2 or TRBV6-3 and J is TRBJ1-3; maybe TRBD1 (5 bases). Sequenced material: peripheral blood. This clonotype originated in a woman in her sixties with COVID-19, enrolled during active disease. The CDR3 nucleotides are TGTGCCAGCAGTTACGGGACTATAGGAAACACCATATATTTT. Its protein is CASSYGTIGNTIYF.